The 27 T cell receptor beta chains given below trace back to one sample, sequenced in a study of blood T cell repertoires in COVID-19. TCRdb's table, derived via immunoSEQ multiplex PCR, lists solely in-frame clones and lacks some. The sample includes under 200,000 clones, 82% of them seen just once. Sequencing was done on a sample of PBMCs or T cells enriched from blood (not recorded which). These TCRs come from an older woman with acute COVID-19.

To note about this clone: Germline and junction disagree at one end, which may indicate a read error. This rearrangement joins TRBV10-3 to TRBJ2-7, with TRBD2 matching over 10 bases. Germline lookup yields CDR1 ENHRY and CDR2 SYGVKD. The CDR3 has 12 amino acids. The CDR3 sequence: CAFSGGAGEQYF. Here the CDR3 DNA reads TGTGCCTTCAGCGGGGGGGCCGGCGAGCAGTACTTC.

The chain has TRBV4-3 and TRBJ2-5, with 8 nucleotides matching TRBD2. V lost 2 bases to trimming and J lost 5 bases; unmatched junction nucleotides: 10. Germline loops: CDR1 LGHNA, CDR2 YSLEER. This CDR3 is 16 amino acids long. This CDR3 reads CASSQHGGGLGETQYF. CDR3 DNA: TGCGCCAGCAGCCAACACGGCGGGGGGTTAGGGGAGACCCAGTACTTC.

The chain has TRBV2 and TRBJ1-2; D possibly corresponds to TRBD1 (5 bases). Trimming cost V 4 bases and J 2 bases, with 11 bases left between them. Germline V gene lookup returns CDR1 SNHLY and CDR2 FYNNEI. The CDR3 spans 14 residues. The CDR3: CASSVKGLNYGYTF. CDR3 bases: TGTGCCAGCAGTGTGAAGGGACTAAACTATGGCTACACCTTC.

This clone is a singleton in its sample. The chain combines TRBV5-1 with TRBJ1-1; no reliable D call. The germline gives CDR1 SGHRS, CDR2 YFSETQ. Trimming shortened V by 7 bases and J by 4 bases, and 8 bases separated the two germline ends. The CDR3 is 11 residues long. CDR3 protein: CASGSGTEAFF. The CDR3 DNA is TGCGCCAGCGGATCGGGCACTGAAGCTTTCTTT.

CDR3 sequence reads: CASSDGGTEAFF. The CDR3 DNA reads as TGCGCCAGCAGTGACGGGGGTACTGAAGCTTTCTTT. The chain recombines TRBV10-1 with TRBJ1-1, with D possibly being TRBD1 (5 bases). The CDR3 spans 12 residues. The V end was cut by 3 bases, the J end by 5 bases, with 7 bases between. The germline CDR1 and CDR2 sequences are WNHNN and SYGVQD (reference sequence).

The V and J genes are TRBV5-6 and TRBJ1-2; a weak D match, TRBD1 (6 bases). V lost 0 bases and J 4 bases, leaving 13 bases between the germline ends. CDR1 is SGHDT and CDR2 is YYEEEE in the germline V gene. The CDR3 has 15 amino acids. The CDR3 is CASSLGTGKGYGYTF. As DNA, the CDR3 is TGTGCCAGCAGCTTGGGCACAGGGAAAGGCTATGGCTACACCTTC.

The V call is TRBV6-6, the J call TRBJ1-2, with 10 bases matching TRBD1. V shed 7 bases, J shed 1 base, and the junction held 6 bases outside the gene matches. The germline V gene encodes CDR1 MNHNY and CDR2 SVGAGI (reference sequence). CDR3 length: 15 residues. This chain's CDR3 is CASTRQGADNYGYTF. CDR3 bases: TGTGCCAGCACTAGACAGGGGGCTGATAACTATGGCTACACCTTC.

As DNA, the CDR3 is TGTGCCAGCTCACCGGGCAGGGCGAACGACTATGGCTACACCTTC. It codes for CASSPGRANDYGYTF. The rearrangement joins TRBV18 to TRBJ1-2; TRBD1 might be the D (5 bases). The CDR3 runs 15 residues. The germline gives CDR1 KGHSH, CDR2 LQKENI. Trimming took 3 bases from V and 3 from J, leaving 14 bases between them.

J is TRBJ2-1 and V is TRBV5-4; tentative D call: TRBD2 (6 bases). Trimming stripped 2 bases from V and 0 bases from J, with 9 bases between. The V gene's germline CDR1 is SGHNT and CDR2 YYREEE (reference sequence). The CDR3 has 15 amino acids. DNA of the CDR3: TGTGCCAGCAGCTTTAGCGGAAACTCCTACAATGAGCAGTTCTTC. Its translation is CASSFSGNSYNEQFF.

The chain joins TRBV19 to TRBJ1-6; the D is unclear. V was cut by 8 bases and J by 6 bases, with 11 bases left in between. CDR3 length: 13 amino acids. Germline CDR1 is LNHDA and CDR2 is SQIVND (reference sequence). CDR3 sequence (DNA): TGTGCCAGTCGGGTCCGCCTTAATTCACCCCTCCACTTT. Residues: CASRVRLNSPLHF.

The chain combines TRBV28 with TRBJ1-1; the D is unclear. The length of the CDR3 is 14 residues. CDR1 is MDHEN, CDR2 SYDVKM, per germline. Trimming cost V 3 bases and J 0 bases, with 8 bases left between them. The CDR3 loop reads CASSFPTMNTEAFF. CDR3 coding DNA: TGTGCCAGCAGTTTTCCCACAATGAACACTGAAGCTTTCTTT.

This clone occurred once. The chain joins TRBV7-2 to TRBJ1-2; 11 bases are shared with TRBD1. J gave up 7 bases and V 5 bases, and 9 bases lay outside the gene matches. The CDR3 covers 15 residues. From germline, CDR1 is SGHTA and CDR2 FQGNSA. CDR3 DNA: TGTGCCAGCAGCCTAAGGACAGGGGGCCTTGGTGGCTACACCTTC. The encoded protein is CASSLRTGGLGGYTF. The variable domain in full, completed from reference TRBV7-2 and TRBJ1-2, reads GAGVSQSPSNKVTEKGKDVELRCDPISGHTALYWYRQSLGQGLEFLIYFQGNSAPDKSGLPSDRFSAERTGGSVSTLTIQRTQQEDSAVYLCASSLRTGGLGGYTFGSGTRLTVV.

The chain links TRBV4-2 to TRBJ2-2, with no clear D. Per germline, CDR1 LGHNA and CDR2 YNFKEQ. The CDR3 extends over 14 amino acids. V lost 5 bases and J lost 3, with 10 bases in between. The DNA of the CDR3 is TGTGCCAGCAGCTCCTCTAGATACACCGGGGAGCTGTTTTTT. Amino acids: CASSSSRYTGELFF.

The chain is built from TRBV24-1 and TRBJ2-3, with D possibly being TRBD1 (6 bases). The CDR3 consists of 13 residues. CDR1 and CDR2 from the germline V gene are KGHDR and SFDVKD. With 7 bases removed from V and 4 bases from J, the gap between germline ends came to 11 bases. CDR3 in DNA: TGTGCCACCAGACAGGGATGGGCAGATACGCAGTATTTT. This sequence encodes CATRQGWADTQYF.

This chain connects TRBV2 to TRBJ2-6, with D unresolved. In germline, CDR1 is SNHLY, CDR2 FYNNEI. V was shortened by 5 bases and J by 6 bases, with 14 bases between the two germline ends. This CDR3 comprises 15 residues. The CDR3 nucleotides are TGTGCCAGCAGTAAAGGGCGGATGGAGGCCAACGTCCTGACTTTC. This encodes CASSKGRMEANVLTF.

This chain connects TRBV4-3 to TRBJ2-6, with 10 bases that match TRBD1. Germline CDR1 and CDR2: LGHNA and YSLEER. V shed 5 bases and J 0 bases; nucleotides not matched to a gene: 7. This CDR3 comprises 18 residues. CDR3 bases: TGCGCCAGCAGCTCACGGACAGGGGGGGACTCTGGGGCCAACGTCCTGACTTTC. Translated, it gives CASSSRTGGDSGANVLTF.

The genes are TRBV12-3 or TRBV12-4 and TRBJ2-5; the match to TRBD1 covers 10 bases. The CDR3 extends over 13 amino acids. V lost 6 bases to trimming and J lost 6 bases; unmatched junction nucleotides: 4. The CDR3 DNA is TGTGCCAGCAGAGGGACAGGGGTTAAGACCCAGTACTTC. Translated: CASRGTGVKTQYF.

The chain employs TRBV10-1 and TRBJ1-1, with no clear D. Trimming removed 5 bases from V and 4 bases from J, with 11 bases in between. This CDR3 has 13 residues. Looked up from germline, CDR1 is WNHNN and CDR2 is SYGVQD (reference sequence). CDR3 sequence reads: CASSRDGVTEAFF. CDR3 sequence (DNA): TGCGCCAGCAGTAGAGACGGGGTCACTGAAGCTTTCTTT.

The chain combines TRBV30 with TRBJ2-1; TRBD1 aligns across 9 bases. CDR1 is GTSNPN, CDR2 SVGIG, per germline (reference sequence). The junction had 10 bases not matched to a gene; V was cut back by 5 bases and J by 8 bases. The CDR3 runs 14 residues. CDR3 amino acids: CAWDLDRGLHEQFF. Written as DNA, the CDR3 is TGTGCCTGGGATCTGGACAGGGGTTTACATGAGCAGTTCTTC. Supplemented by reference TRBV30 and TRBJ2-1, the full variable domain reads SQTIHQWPATLVQPVGSPLSLECTVEGTSNPNLYWYRQAAGRGLQLLFYSVGIGQISSEVPQNLSASRPQDRQFILSSKKLLLSDSGFYLCAWDLDRGLHEQFFGPGTRLTVL.

The chain couples TRBV11-2 to TRBJ1-1; 7 bases are shared with TRBD1. CDR1 and CDR2 (germline): SGHAT, FQNNGV. The J segment lost 6 bases and the V segment lost 4 bases, leaving 11 bases of the junction unmatched. The CDR3 extends over 15 amino acids. The CDR3 region has the DNA TGTGCCAGCAGCTCCTGGACAGGACTATCGCCTGAAGCTTTCTTT. Protein: CASSSWTGLSPEAFF.

A few counts support this clone. V gene TRBV12-5 combines with J gene TRBJ1-5; D remains ambiguous. This CDR3 spans 13 amino acids. Trimming pared 8 bases from V and 6 bases from J, leaving 14 bases between. The germline V gene encodes CDR1 LGHNT and CDR2 FRNRAP. DNA of the CDR3: TGTGCTAGTTCGGCATCGGGTTTTCAGCCCCAGCATTTT. Translated, it gives CASSASGFQPQHF.

The V and J genes are TRBV7-2 and TRBJ2-7; 10 bases map to TRBD1. After removal of 4 bases from V and 4 bases from J, the junction contained 4 bases not matched to a gene. CDR3 length: 14 amino acids. From germline, CDR1 is SGHTA and CDR2 FQGNSA. CDR3 nucleotide sequence: TGTGCCAGCAGCTCTCGGACAGGGGGGTACGAGCAGTACTTC. It codes for CASSSRTGGYEQYF.

The gene calls are TRBV3-1 (or the pseudogene TRBV3-2) and TRBJ2-6, with 9 bases matching TRBD1. Germline lookup yields CDR1 LGHDT and CDR2 YNNKEL (reference sequence). CDR3 length: 17 amino acids. J gave up 0 bases and V 1 base, and 1 base lay outside the gene matches. The CDR3 region has the DNA TGTGCCAGCAGCCAAGGGACAGGGGTCTCTGGGGCCAACGTCCTGACTTTC. It specifies CASSQGTGVSGANVLTF.

The chain joins TRBV29-1 to TRBJ1-3; D is perhaps TRBD1 (6 bases). Trimming pared 7 bases from V and 3 bases from J, leaving 22 bases between. The V gene's germline CDR1 is SQVTM and CDR2 ANQGSEA. The CDR3 totals 16 residues. Here the CDR3 reads CSASGGQGLFGNTIYF. CDR3 coding DNA: TGCAGCGCCTCTGGGGGCCAAGGGTTATTTGGAAACACCATATATTTT.

The chain has TRBV27 and TRBJ1-2, with D unclear. Trimming shortened V by 10 bases and J by 6 bases, and 12 bases separated the two germline ends. The CDR3 has 11 amino acids. Germline-derived CDR1 and CDR2 are MNHEY and SMNVEV (reference sequence). The CDR3 protein is CATWWGDGYTF. CDR3 in DNA: TGTGCCACCTGGTGGGGAGATGGCTACACCTTC.

The gene calls are TRBV10-3 and TRBJ1-6; the D is unclear. In germline, CDR1 is ENHRY, CDR2 SYGVKD. The CDR3 consists of 16 residues. V was pared by 6 bases and J by 2 bases, with 14 bases between. The CDR3 spells CAISQARGPYNSPLHF. CDR3 DNA: TGTGCCATCAGCCAGGCGCGTGGCCCCTATAATTCACCCCTCCACTTT.

The rearrangement uses TRBV24-1 and TRBJ1-2; weak D call: TRBD1 (6 bases). This CDR3 has 13 amino acids. V lost 3 bases to trimming and J lost 7 bases, with 11 bases between them. Germline V lookup: CDR1 KGHDR, CDR2 SFDVKD. The CDR3 spells CATSDRQGLGYTF. CDR3 bases: TGTGCCACCAGTGATCGTCAGGGGCTTGGCTACACCTTC.